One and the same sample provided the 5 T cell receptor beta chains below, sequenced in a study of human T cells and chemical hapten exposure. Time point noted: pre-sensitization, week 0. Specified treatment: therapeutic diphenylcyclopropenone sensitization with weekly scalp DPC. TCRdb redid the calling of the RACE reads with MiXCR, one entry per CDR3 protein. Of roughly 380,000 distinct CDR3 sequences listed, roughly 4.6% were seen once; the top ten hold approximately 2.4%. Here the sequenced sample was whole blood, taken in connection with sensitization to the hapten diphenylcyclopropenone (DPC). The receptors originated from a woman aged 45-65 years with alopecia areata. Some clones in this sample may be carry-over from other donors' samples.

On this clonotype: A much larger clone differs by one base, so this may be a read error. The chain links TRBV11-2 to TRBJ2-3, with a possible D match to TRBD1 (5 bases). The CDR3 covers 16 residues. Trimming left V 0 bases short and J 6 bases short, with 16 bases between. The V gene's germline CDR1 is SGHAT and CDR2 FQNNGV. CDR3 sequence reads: CASSLDSRSRADTQYF. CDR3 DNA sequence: TGTGCCAGCAGCTTAGATTCGAGGAGCAGGGCGGATACGCAGTATTTT. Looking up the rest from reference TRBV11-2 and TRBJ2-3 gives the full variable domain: EAGVAQSPRYKIIEKRQSVAFWCNPISGHATLYWYQQILGQGPKLLIQFQNNGVVDDSQLPKDRFSAERLKGVDSTLKIQPAKLEDSAVYLCASSLDSRSRADTQYFGPGTRLTVL.

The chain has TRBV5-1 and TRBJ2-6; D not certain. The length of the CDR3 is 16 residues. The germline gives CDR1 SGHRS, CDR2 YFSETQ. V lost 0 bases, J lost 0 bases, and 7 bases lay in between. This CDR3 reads CASSLGLPSGANVLTF. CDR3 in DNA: TGCGCCAGCAGCTTGGGACTGCCCTCTGGGGCCAACGTCCTGACTTTC.

The CDR3 sequence: CASSEGQTGTDTQYF. The DNA of the CDR3 is TGTGCCAGCTCAGAGGGACAAACCGGCACAGATACGCAGTATTTT. V gene TRBV18 combines with J gene TRBJ2-3, with a tentative D call TRBD1 (6 bases). CDR3 length: 15 amino acids. The germline gives CDR1 KGHSH, CDR2 LQKENI. Deletions cut 5 bases from V and 1 base from J, with 13 bases between.

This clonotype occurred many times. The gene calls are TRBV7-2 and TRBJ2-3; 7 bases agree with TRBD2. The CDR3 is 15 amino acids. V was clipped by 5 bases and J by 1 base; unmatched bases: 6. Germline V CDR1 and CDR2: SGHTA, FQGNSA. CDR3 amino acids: CASSPWAGGTDTQYF. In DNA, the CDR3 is TGTGCCAGCAGCCCCTGGGCGGGGGGCACAGATACGCAGTATTTT.

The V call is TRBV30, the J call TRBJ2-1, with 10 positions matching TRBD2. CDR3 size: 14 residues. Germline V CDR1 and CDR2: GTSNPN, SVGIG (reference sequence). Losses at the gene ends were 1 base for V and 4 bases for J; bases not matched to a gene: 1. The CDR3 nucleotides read TGTGCCTGGAGTGAACTAGCGGGATACAATGAGCAGTTCTTC. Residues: CAWSELAGYNEQFF. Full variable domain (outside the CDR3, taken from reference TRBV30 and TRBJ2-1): SQTIHQWPATLVQPVGSPLSLECTVEGTSNPNLYWYRQAAGRGLQLLFYSVGIGQISSEVPQNLSASRPQDRQFILSSKKLLLSDSGFYLCAWSELAGYNEQFFGPGTRLTVL.